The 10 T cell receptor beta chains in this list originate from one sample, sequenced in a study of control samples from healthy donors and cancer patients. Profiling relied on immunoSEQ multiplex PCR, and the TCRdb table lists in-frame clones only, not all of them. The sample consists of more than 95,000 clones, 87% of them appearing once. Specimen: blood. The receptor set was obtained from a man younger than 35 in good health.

The CDR3: CASSYRDDTEAFF. The DNA of the CDR3 is TGTGCCAGCAGTTATCGGGACGACACTGAAGCTTTCTTT. The gene calls are TRBV6-5 and TRBJ1-1, with D perhaps matching TRBD1 (5 bases). V dropped 3 bases and J dropped 3 bases, with 8 bases sitting between them. Germline V gene data show CDR1 as MNHEY and CDR2 as SVGAGI. The CDR3 has 13 residues.

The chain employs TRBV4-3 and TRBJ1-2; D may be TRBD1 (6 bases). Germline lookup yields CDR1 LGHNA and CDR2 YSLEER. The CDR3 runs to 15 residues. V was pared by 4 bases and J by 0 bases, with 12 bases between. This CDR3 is CASSRAGTTNYGYTF. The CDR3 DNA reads TGCGCCAGCAGCCGAGCCGGGACAACTAACTATGGCTACACCTTC.

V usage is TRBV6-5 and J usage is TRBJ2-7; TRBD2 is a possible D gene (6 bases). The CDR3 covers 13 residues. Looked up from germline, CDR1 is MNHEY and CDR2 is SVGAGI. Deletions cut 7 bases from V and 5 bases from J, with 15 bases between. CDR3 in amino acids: CASTRDSLDEQYF. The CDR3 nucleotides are TGTGCCAGCACCCGGGACTCGTTGGACGAGCAGTACTTC.

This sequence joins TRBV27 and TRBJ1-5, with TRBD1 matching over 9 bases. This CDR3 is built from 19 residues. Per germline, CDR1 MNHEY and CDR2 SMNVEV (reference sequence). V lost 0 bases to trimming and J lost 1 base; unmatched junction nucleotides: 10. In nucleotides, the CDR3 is TGTGCCAGCAGTTTATCGATAGGACAGGGGATGAGAAGCAATCAGCCCCAGCATTTT. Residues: CASSLSIGQGMRSNQPQHF.

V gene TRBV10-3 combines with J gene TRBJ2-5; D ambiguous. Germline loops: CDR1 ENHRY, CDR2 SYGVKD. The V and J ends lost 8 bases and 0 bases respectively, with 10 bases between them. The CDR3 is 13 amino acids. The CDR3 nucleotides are TGTGCCATCGGTCTGTCATACCAAGAGACCCAGTACTTC. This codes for CAIGLSYQETQYF.

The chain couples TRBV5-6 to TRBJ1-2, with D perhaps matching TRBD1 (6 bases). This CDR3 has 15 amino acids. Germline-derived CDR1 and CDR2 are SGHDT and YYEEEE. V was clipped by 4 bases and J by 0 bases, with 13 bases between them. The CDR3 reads CASSPSGHSNYGYTF. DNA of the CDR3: TGTGCCAGCAGCCCTTCGGGACATTCTAACTATGGCTACACCTTC. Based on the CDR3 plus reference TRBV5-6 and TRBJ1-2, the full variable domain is DAGVTQSPTHLIKTRGQQVTLRCSPKSGHDTVSWYQQALGQGPQFIFQYYEEEERQRGNFPDRFSGHQFPNYSSELNVNALLLGDSALYLCASSPSGHSNYGYTFGSGTRLTVV.

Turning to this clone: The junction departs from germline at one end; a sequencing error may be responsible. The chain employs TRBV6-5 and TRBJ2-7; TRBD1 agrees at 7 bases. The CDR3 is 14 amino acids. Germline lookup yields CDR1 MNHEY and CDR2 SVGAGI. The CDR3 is CASRDWTGSHEQYF. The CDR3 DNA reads TGTGCCAGCAGAGACTGGACAGGCTCCCACGAGCAGTACTTC.

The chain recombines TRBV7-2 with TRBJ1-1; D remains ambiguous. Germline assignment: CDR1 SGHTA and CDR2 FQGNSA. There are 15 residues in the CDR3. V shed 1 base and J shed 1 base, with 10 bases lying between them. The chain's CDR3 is CASSLEVGRNTEAFF. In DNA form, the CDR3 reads TGTGCCAGCAGCTTAGAAGTGGGCCGGAACACTGAAGCTTTCTTT.

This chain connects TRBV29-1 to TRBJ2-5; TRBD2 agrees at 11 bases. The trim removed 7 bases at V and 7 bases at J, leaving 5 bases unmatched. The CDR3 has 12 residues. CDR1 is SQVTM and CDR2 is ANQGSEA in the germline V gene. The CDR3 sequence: CSALAGGATQYF. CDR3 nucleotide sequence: TGCAGCGCCTTAGCGGGAGGGGCGACCCAGTACTTC.

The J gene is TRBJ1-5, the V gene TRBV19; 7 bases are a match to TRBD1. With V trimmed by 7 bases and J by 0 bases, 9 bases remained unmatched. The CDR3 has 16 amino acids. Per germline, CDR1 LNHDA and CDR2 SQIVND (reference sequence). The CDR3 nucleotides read TGTGCCAGTATCAATAACAGGGGATATAGCAATCAGCCCCAGCATTTT. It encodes CASINNRGYSNQPQHF.